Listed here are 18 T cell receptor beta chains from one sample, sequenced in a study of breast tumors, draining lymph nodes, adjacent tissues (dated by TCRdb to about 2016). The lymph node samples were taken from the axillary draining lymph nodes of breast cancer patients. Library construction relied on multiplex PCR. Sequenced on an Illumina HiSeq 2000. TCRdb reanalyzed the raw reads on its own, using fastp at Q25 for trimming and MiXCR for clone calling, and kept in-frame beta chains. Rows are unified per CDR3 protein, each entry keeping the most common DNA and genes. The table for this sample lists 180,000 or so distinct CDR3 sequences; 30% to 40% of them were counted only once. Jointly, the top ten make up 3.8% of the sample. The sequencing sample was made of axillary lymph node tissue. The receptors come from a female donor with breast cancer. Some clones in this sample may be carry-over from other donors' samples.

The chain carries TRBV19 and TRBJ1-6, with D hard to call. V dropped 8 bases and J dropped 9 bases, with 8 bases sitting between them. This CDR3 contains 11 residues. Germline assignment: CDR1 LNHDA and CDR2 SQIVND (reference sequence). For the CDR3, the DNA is TGTGCCAGTGGCGCGGGTTCACCCCTCCACTTT. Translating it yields CASGAGSPLHF.

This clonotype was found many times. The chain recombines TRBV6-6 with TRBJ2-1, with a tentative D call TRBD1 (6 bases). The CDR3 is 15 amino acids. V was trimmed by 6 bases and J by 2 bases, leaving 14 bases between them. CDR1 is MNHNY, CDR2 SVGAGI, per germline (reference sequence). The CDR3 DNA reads TGTGCCAGCAGCCTAACAGGGAACACCTACAATGAGCAGTTCTTC. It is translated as CASSLTGNTYNEQFF.

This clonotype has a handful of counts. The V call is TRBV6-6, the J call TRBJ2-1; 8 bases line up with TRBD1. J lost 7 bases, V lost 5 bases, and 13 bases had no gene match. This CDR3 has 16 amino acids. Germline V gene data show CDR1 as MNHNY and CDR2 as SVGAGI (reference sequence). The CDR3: CASSHRGQGGRNEQFF. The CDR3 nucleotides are TGTGCCAGCAGTCATCGAGGACAGGGTGGTAGAAATGAGCAGTTCTTC.

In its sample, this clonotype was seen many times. In DNA form, the CDR3 reads TGTGCCAGCAGCCAAGAGGGAGGTAGGACGGGAGCAACTAATGAAAAACTGTTTTTT. Its translation: CASSQEGGRTGATNEKLFF. V gene TRBV3-2 combines with J gene TRBJ1-4. TRBV3-2 is tagged as a pseudogene. The CDR3 is made up of 19 amino acids.

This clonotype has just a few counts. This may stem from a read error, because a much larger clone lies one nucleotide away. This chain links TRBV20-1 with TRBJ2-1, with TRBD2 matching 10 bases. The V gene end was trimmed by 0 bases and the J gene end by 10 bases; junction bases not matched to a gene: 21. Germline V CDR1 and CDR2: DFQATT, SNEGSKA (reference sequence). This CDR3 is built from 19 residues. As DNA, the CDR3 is TGCAGTGCTAGAGATCTTGGACTAGCGGCAGGGGAAGGGTACAGGGAGCAGTTCTTC. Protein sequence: CSARDLGLAAGEGYREQFF.

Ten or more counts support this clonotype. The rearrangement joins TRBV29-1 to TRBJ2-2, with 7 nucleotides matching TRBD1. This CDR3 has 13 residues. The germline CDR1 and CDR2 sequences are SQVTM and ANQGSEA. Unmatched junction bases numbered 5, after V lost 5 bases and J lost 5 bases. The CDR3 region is CSVSLTGTGELFF. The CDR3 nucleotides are TGCAGCGTTTCCTTGACAGGGACCGGGGAGCTGTTTTTT.

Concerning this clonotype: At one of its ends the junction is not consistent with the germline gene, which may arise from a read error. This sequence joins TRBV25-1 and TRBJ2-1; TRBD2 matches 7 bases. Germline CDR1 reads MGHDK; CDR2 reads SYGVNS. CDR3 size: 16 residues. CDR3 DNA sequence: TGTGCCAGCAGTGAGACTAGCAAAGCCTCCTACAATAAGCAGTTCTTC. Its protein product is CASSETSKASYNKQFF.

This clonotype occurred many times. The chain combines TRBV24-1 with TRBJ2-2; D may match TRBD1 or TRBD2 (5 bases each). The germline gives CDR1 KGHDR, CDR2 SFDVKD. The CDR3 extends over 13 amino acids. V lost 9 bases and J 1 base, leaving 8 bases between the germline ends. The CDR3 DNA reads TGTGCCACCGAGGGGCAGAACACCGGGGAGCTGTTTTTT. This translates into CATEGQNTGELFF.

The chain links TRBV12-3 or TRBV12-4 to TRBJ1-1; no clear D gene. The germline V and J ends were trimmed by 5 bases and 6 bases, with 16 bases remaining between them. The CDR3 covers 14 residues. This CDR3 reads CASSHRGILAEAFF. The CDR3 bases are TGTGCCAGCAGTCACCGAGGGATATTGGCTGAAGCTTTCTTT.

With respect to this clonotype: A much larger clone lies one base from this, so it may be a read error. The CDR3 DNA reads TGCGCCAGCAGCTGGGCGGGGAATGAGCACTTCTTC. It translates to CASSWAGNEHFF. V and J are TRBV5-1 and TRBJ2-1, with D possibly matching TRBD2 (6 bases). This CDR3 region has 12 residues. CDR1 is SGHRS and CDR2 is YFSETQ in the germline V gene.

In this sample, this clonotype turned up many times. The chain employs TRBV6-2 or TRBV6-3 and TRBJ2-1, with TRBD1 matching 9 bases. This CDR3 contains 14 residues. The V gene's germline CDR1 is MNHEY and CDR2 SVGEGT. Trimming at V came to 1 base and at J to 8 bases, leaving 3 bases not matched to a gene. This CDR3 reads CASSYWDRVHEQFF. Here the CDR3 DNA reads TGTGCCAGCAGTTACTGGGACAGGGTGCATGAGCAGTTCTTC.

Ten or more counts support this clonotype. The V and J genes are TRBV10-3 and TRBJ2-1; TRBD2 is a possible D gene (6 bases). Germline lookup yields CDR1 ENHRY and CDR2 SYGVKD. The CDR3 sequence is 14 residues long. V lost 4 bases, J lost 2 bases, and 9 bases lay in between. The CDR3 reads CAISGGEAYNEQFF. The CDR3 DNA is TGTGCCATCAGTGGCGGGGAAGCCTACAATGAGCAGTTCTTC.

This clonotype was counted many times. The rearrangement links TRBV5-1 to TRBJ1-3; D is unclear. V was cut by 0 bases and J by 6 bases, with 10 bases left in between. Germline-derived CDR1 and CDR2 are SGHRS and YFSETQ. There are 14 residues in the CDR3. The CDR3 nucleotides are TGCGCCAGCAGCTTGGACCCAGGTTTAAACACCATATATTTT. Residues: CASSLDPGLNTIYF.

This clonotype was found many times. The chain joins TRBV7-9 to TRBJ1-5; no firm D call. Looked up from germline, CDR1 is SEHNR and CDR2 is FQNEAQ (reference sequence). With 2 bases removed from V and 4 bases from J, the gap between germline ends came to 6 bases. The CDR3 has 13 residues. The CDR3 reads CASSLYQNQPQHF. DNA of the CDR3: TGTGCCAGCAGCTTATATCAAAATCAGCCCCAGCATTTT.

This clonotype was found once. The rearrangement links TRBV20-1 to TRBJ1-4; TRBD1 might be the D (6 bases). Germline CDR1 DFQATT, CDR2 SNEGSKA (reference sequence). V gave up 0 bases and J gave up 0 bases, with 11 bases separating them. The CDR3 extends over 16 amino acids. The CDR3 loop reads CSARDQGKATNEKLFF. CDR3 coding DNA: TGCAGTGCTAGAGATCAGGGGAAGGCAACTAATGAAAAACTGTTTTTT.

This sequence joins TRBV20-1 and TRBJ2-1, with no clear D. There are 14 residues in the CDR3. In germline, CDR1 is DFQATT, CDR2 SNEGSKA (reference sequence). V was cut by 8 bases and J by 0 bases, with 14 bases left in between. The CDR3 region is CSPSSPASYNEQFF. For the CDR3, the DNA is TGCAGTCCTTCCTCGCCGGCCTCCTACAATGAGCAGTTCTTC.

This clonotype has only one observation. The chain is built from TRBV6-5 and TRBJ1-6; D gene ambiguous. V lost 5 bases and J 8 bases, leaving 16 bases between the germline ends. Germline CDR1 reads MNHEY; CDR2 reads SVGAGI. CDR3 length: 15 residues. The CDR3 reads CASSHLVGEDSPLHF. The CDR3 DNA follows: TGTGCCAGCAGTCACCTTGTGGGAGAGGATTCACCCCTCCACTTT.

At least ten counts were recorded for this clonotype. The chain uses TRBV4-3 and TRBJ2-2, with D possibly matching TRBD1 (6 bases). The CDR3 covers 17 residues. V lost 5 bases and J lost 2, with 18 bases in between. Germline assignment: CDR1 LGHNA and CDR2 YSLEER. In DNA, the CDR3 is TGCGCCAGCAGCGGACAGACGATACCTGTTAACACCGGGGAGCTGTTTTTT. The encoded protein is CASSGQTIPVNTGELFF.